This T cell receptor beta chain appears in the sequencing data of a study of CD8+ T cells in alopecia areata. Turning to the study itself: Severity scoring for treated patients was based on the percentage of affected scalp area. Study results and caveats: Expanded CD8+ clones among the top 100, as well as scalp clonality, were significantly decreased by tofacitinib. The study found higher clonality in lesional than normal scalp, especially in alopecia totalis/universalis. Persistence in scalp and blood during tofacitinib was observed for many expanded lesional clones.

The CDR3 length is 16 residues. Germline V gives CDR1 SGHNT, CDR2 YENEEA. Trimming took 1 base from V and 1 from J, leaving 10 bases between them. RNA, once extracted, was reverse transcribed into cDNA for use as the sequencing template. TCRdb's copy holds only in-frame clones and misses some; the assay was immunoSEQ multiplex PCR. The table includes about 200,000 clones, roughly 60% detected once. Treatment defined: oral pan-JAK inhibitor, 5-10 mg twice daily. For this clone: Antigen unknown.

The sequences come from CD4+ T cells sorted from blood, collected at week 24, from a patient treated with tofacitinib. This sequence joins TRBV11-3 and TRBJ2-2; no clear D gene. The TCR comes from a human donor with alopecia areata. Here the CDR3 reads CASSLGVAENTGELFF. CDR3 nucleotides: TGTGCCAGCAGCTTAGGGGTGGCAGAGAACACCGGGGAGCTGTTTTTT.